This T cell receptor (beta chain) is from a study of CD8+ T cells in alopecia areata. Across the whole study: Each of the treated patients was given oral tofacitinib, 5 to 10 mg twice daily, for moderate-to-severe alopecia areata.

A note on this clone: What it binds is not known.

The authors extracted RNA and reverse transcribed it into cDNA as the sequencing template. Here immunoSEQ multiplex PCR was the method, and the copy in TCRdb shows in-frame clones only, minus some. The sample carries 110,000 or so clones, approximately 51% recorded once. Treatment here: oral pan-JAK inhibitor, 5-10 mg twice daily. Alopecia areata patients provided lesional scalp punch biopsies and peripheral blood, both collected for the study. This CDR3 has 14 residues. CDR1 and CDR2 from the germline V gene are MNHEY and SMNVEV (reference sequence). V was pared by 4 bases and J by 4 bases, with 13 bases between. Overall study results and limits: It was observed that many expanded lesional clones persisted in scalp and blood during tofacitinib.

The chain joins TRBV27 to TRBJ1-1; D gene uncertain. This receptor was obtained from a human donor with alopecia areata. The sample consisted of CD4+ T cells sorted from blood, taken at week 24, from a patient treated with tofacitinib. The CDR3, as DNA: TGTGCCAGCAGTTCACGACCTGCGGGCACTGAAGCTTTCTTT. Residues: CASSSRPAGTEAFF.